The clone carrying this T cell receptor (beta chain) has a count of ten or more. Each cDNA molecule in the library carried unique molecular identifiers. Original data processing: Ranging from roughly 23,224 to 690,600, TCR counts per sample had a median value of roughly 96,000. MiXCR, run by TCRdb on the 5' RACE reads, gives a single entry per CDR3 protein. The V and J calls here are based on TCRdb, not the publication. Of 110,000 to 150,000 distinct CDR3 sequences listed, around 4.4% are singletons. The template was total RNA from unfractionated whole blood. Germline CDR1 and CDR2: SGHVS and FNYEAQ. V dropped 4 bases and J dropped 8 bases, with 11 bases sitting between them. The CDR3 is 12 amino acids. These data are taken from a study of human T cells and chemical hapten exposure.

The chain combines TRBV7-6 with TRBJ1-2; D is unresolved. The source is a female donor in good health. DNA for the CDR3: TGTGCCAGCAGCTCCGGAGCAAGGGGCTACACCTTC. Translated: CASSSGARGYTF.